The rows below give T cell receptor beta chains drawn from one sample of a study of blood T cell repertoires in COVID-19. Sequenced by immunoSEQ multiplex PCR; TCRdb stores in-frame clones only, minus some. The repertoire has approximately 150,000 clones, around three quarters of them found once; the top ten carry 16%. Sequencing was carried out using peripheral blood. The receptor set was obtained from a man between 45 and 60 years old with acute or convalescent COVID-19. CDR3s include the opening cysteine and the closing phenylalanine or tryptophan. A D gene is named only where the DNA matches it firmly. The size of a clone is reported for some rows only, either as once, few or many, or as a class for expanded clones.

>TRBJ2-2|TRBD1|TRBV11-2|NA
TGTGCCAGCAGCACGCGGGACAGGGGAACCGGGGAGCTGTTTTTT
CASSTRDRGTGELFF
>TRBJ1-1|TRBD1|TRBV5-1|NA
TGCGCCAGCAGCTTAACAGGGGGGACTAACACTGAAGCTTTCTTT
CASSLTGGTNTEAFF
>TRBJ1-6|NA|TRBV30|NA
TGTGCCTGGAGCCGCGGCGGGAGCTCCTATAATTCACCCCTCCACTTT
CAWSRGGSSYNSPLHF
>TRBJ1-5|TRBD1|TRBV5-5|NA
TGTGCCAGCAGCCCGGGACAGGGACATCAGCCCCAGCATTTT
CASSPGQGHQPQHF
>TRBJ2-2|TRBD1|TRBV6-5|few
TGTGCCAGTCAGCCCAGGGGGTCCGGGGAGCTGTTTTTT
CASQPRGSGELFF
>TRBJ2-3|TRBD2|TRBV14|NA
TGTGCCAGCAGCCAATTACTAGCGGGGGGAAGGAAAGATACGCAGTATTTT
CASSQLLAGGRKDTQYF
>TRBJ1-6|TRBD1|TRBV5-1|NA
TGCGCCAGCAGTTTGGGACAGGGAGGTTCACCCCTCCACTTT
CASSLGQGGSPLHF
>TRBJ1-4|TRBD1|TRBV3-1/TRBV3-2|NA
TGTGCCAGCAGCCCAAGGAGACAGGGTGGTGAAAAACTGTTTTTT
CASSPRRQGGEKLFF
>TRBJ1-1|NA|TRBV11-2|few
TGTGCCAGCAGCTTAGAAGGCCCAGGGTTGAGGACTGAAGCTTTCTTT
CASSLEGPGLRTEAFF
>TRBJ1-1|TRBD1|TRBV10-3|NA
TGTGCCATCAGTGAAGGGGACAGGGTTTACACTGAAGCTTTCTTT
CAISEGDRVYTEAFF
>TRBJ2-3|TRBD2|TRBV29-1|NA
TGCAGCGTTGAAGATCTTGAGCGGGGAAGAACCACAGATACGCAGTATTTT
CSVEDLERGRTTDTQYF
>TRBJ1-2|TRBD1|TRBV4-1|NA
TGCGCCAGCAGCCAAACTACAGGGGGAAAGAATGGCTACACCTTC
CASSQTTGGKNGYTF
>TRBJ1-4|TRBD1|TRBV4-1|NA
TGCGCCAGCAGCCAAGCATTCGGACAGGGGCTTGAAAAACTGTTTTTT
CASSQAFGQGLEKLFF
>TRBJ2-1|TRBD2|TRBV11-3|once
TGTGCCAGCAGCTTAGATGGGACTAGCGGGGGACCAACCTACAATGAGCAGTTCTTC
CASSLDGTSGGPTYNEQFF
>TRBJ1-6|NA|TRBV30|NA
TGTGCCTGGAGTGTCTGGGAGAATTCACCCCTCCACTTT
CAWSVWENSPLHF
>TRBJ1-1|NA|TRBV6-5|NA
TGTGCCAGCAGTTTCGGGGATTCGGGGACTGAAGCTTTCTTT
CASSFGDSGTEAFF
>TRBJ2-1|NA|TRBV10-3|NA
TGTGCCATCAGTGAGGGGGCAGGGAATAATGAGCAGTTCTTC
CAISEGAGNNEQFF
>TRBJ1-1|TRBD1|TRBV5-1|NA
TGCGCCAGCAGCTTGAACAGGGGGAACACTGAAGCTTTCTTT
CASSLNRGNTEAFF
>TRBJ2-1|NA|TRBV15|NA
TGTGCCACCAGCCCAGGACGGGGTTACAATGAGCAGTTCTTC
CATSPGRGYNEQFF
>TRBJ2-5|TRBD1|TRBV5-6|once
TGTGCCAGCAGCTTGACAGGGGAGGAGACCCAGTACTTC
CASSLTGEETQYF
>TRBJ2-3|NA|TRBV5-1|NA
TGCGCCAGCAGCTTGGATTTTAAGCGGGGCACAGATACGCAGTATTTT
CASSLDFKRGTDTQYF
>TRBJ1-1|TRBD1|TRBV10-3|NA
TGTGCCATCACCAAGGACAGGGGAGGCACTGAAGCTTTCTTT
CAITKDRGGTEAFF
>TRBJ2-5|TRBD2|TRBV3-1/TRBV3-2|NA
TGTGCCAGCGGCCCACAACGACTAGCGGGGCAAGAGACCCAGTACTTC
CASGPQRLAGQETQYF
>TRBJ2-4|TRBD2|TRBV4-1|NA
TGCGCCAGCAGCCAAGTTGGGGGGGGGTCGATAGCCAAAAACATTCAGTACTTC
CASSQVGGGSIAKNIQYF
>TRBJ2-7|NA|TRBV11-2|NA
TGTGCCAGCAGCCTCCGGCCACCTAGGATCTCCTACGAGCAGTACTTC
CASSLRPPRISYEQYF
>TRBJ1-3|TRBD1|TRBV10-3|NA
TGTGCCATCAGGGACAGGGGCTCCTACTCTGGAAACACCATATATTTT
CAIRDRGSYSGNTIYF
>TRBJ2-5|NA|TRBV7-6|NA
TGTGCCAGCAGCTTAGCAGTGACGGAGGCCCAGTACTTC
CASSLAVTEAQYF
>TRBJ1-5|TRBD1|TRBV20-1|once
TGCAGTGCTAGTACTCCGGGACAGGACTATCAGCCCCAGCATTTT
CSASTPGQDYQPQHF
>TRBJ2-3|TRBD2|TRBV29-1|NA
TGCAGCCCGAGACTGCTAGCGGAGTCCACAGATACGCAGTATTTT
CSPRLLAESTDTQYF
>TRBJ1-6|NA|TRBV19|NA
TGTGCCAGTAGTGAGGACAGCAATTCACCCCTCCACTTT
CASSEDSNSPLHF
>TRBJ1-2|NA|TRBV1|NA
TGCACCAGCAGCCAAGAGGGTCCGGGTCTCGCCGGCTACACCTTC
CTSSQEGPGLAGYTF
>TRBJ2-3|NA|TRBV3-1/TRBV3-2|NA
TGTGCCAGCAGCCAACCCAGCGTGGGAGATACGCAGTATTTT
CASSQPSVGDTQYF
>TRBJ2-3|TRBD2|TRBV3-1/TRBV3-2|NA
TGTGCCAGCAGCCCGGGGACTAGCGGGGGGCCTTACTCTAGCACAGATACGCAGTATTTT
CASSPGTSGGPYSSTDTQYF
>TRBJ2-2|NA|TRBV4-1|NA
TGCGCCAGCAGCCACCCAATTGCCGGGGAGCTGTTTTTT
CASSHPIAGELFF
>TRBJ2-7|NA|TRBV7-9|NA
TGTGCCAGCAGCTACAAAGGGGGGGGCCCCTACGAGCAGTACTTC
CASSYKGGGPYEQYF
>TRBJ2-7|TRBD2|TRBV18|NA
TGTGCCAGCTCACCACCCAGACTAGCGGGGGGGGACTCCTACGAGCAGTACTTC
CASSPPRLAGGDSYEQYF
>TRBJ1-2|TRBD1|TRBV6-5|NA
TGTGCCAGCAGTTTAACCGGGACAGGGGGCCGGGGCTACACCTTC
CASSLTGTGGRGYTF
>TRBJ1-4|NA|TRBV27|NA
TGTGCCAGCAGTTTGATGATCGGAGGTGAAAAACTGTTTTTT
CASSLMIGGEKLFF
>TRBJ1-2|NA|TRBV4-1|few
TGCGCCAGCAGCCAAGTTATTACAGTTCCCGGCTATGGCTACACCTTC
CASSQVITVPGYGYTF
>TRBJ1-5|TRBD1|TRBV30|NA
TGTGCCTGGAGTTCCCCGGACAGGGTCAATCAGCCCCAGCATTTT
CAWSSPDRVNQPQHF
>TRBJ2-3|NA|TRBV7-8|NA
TGTGCCAGCAGCTCTTTTAGCACAGATACGCAGTATTTT
CASSSFSTDTQYF
>TRBJ2-5|NA|TRBV2|NA
TGTGCCAGCAGTGAAGTGGGGGGGCCGGGGGAGACCCAGTACTTC
CASSEVGGPGETQYF